The present entry profiles one T cell receptor (beta chain) with its context. Its antigen remains unidentified. Collection of blood occurred at baseline, at cycle 4 day 1, and at cycle 7 day 1. Generated by immunoSEQ multiplex PCR, the TCRdb table keeps only in-frame clones and is missing some. The data show under 40,000 clones, roughly nine tenths seen once. The data were taken from a study of OX40 agonist ivuxolimab in advanced cancers. Across the whole study: In this trial design, patients received ivuxolimab intravenously at 0.01 to 10 mg/kg every 2 weeks. Patients enrolled in dose escalation were diagnosed with hepatocellular carcinoma, melanoma, renal cell or head and neck cancer. Findings and limits, study-wide: Expanded clones belonging to CD8+ T cells outnumbered, on average, those of CD4+.

V was cut by 3 bases and J by 0 bases, with 9 bases left in between. Germline V CDR1 and CDR2: MNHEY, SMNVEV (reference sequence). The length of the CDR3 is 15 residues. V and J are TRBV27 and TRBJ1-5; D ambiguous. The material was CD4+ or CD8+ T cells sorted from blood, obtained in a trial of the OX40 agonist ivuxolimab. This TCR was recovered from an adult with an advanced solid tumor such as melanoma, head and neck, liver or kidney cancer. CDR3 residues: CASSLGGGSNQPQHF. The CDR3 DNA sequence: TGTGCCAGCAGTTTGGGTGGAGGTAGCAATCAGCCCCAGCATTTT.